The present entry profiles one TCR beta chain with its context. Its antigen is not known. MiXCR, applied by TCRdb to the RACE reads, yields one record per CDR3 protein. The repertoire holds some 360,000 distinct CDR3 sequences, with roughly 5.3% as singletons. Time point in this sample: pre-sensitization, week 0. Regarding treatment: therapeutic diphenylcyclopropenone sensitization with weekly scalp DPC. Unfractionated whole blood yielded total RNA. Germline assignment: CDR1 LGHNA and CDR2 YSLEER. This CDR3 is built from 13 residues. V trimming: 5 bases; J trimming: 6 bases; junction bases outside the gene matches: 5. The sample belongs to a study of human T cells and chemical hapten exposure. Findings and caveats of the study: Expanded TCRs were compared with controls, and the expanded TCRs formed significantly more large CDR3 similarity clusters. Healthy people's immune response may differ from that of the donors, who had alopecia.

Sample: whole blood, taken in connection with sensitization to the hapten diphenylcyclopropenone (DPC). The clonotype comes from a woman between 45 and 65 years old with alopecia areata. Some clones in this sample may be carry-over from other donors' samples. The chain combines TRBV4-3 with TRBJ2-3, with 7 bases fitting TRBD2. CDR3 nucleotides: TGCGCCAGCAGCACGCGGGAGTTGGATACGCAGTATTTT. Its translation: CASSTRELDTQYF.